These 9 T cell receptor beta chains came from one sample sequenced in a study of T cell repertoires in cytomegalovirus infection (dated by TCRdb to between 2018 and 2021). Their antigens are not known. The sequencer listed for this sample is Illumina HiSeq 1500. TCRdb's own reprocessing of the public reads used fastp at Q25 and MiXCR and kept productive beta chains. Every CDR3 protein is listed once, alongside the most common genes and DNA of its rows. The sample table shows about 350,000 distinct CDR3 sequences, and about 35% are seen once. The ten largest clones add up to 13% of the sample. The sample's treatment or condition label, in plain terms: in vitro stimulation with specific CMV peptide epitopes to enrich CMV-specific T cells. This specimen was cultured PBMCs, taken from culture after CMV antigen stimulation. The receptor source for this set is a human donor in good health (CMV status not recorded). Some clones in this sample may be carry-over from other donors' samples.

V usage is TRBV5-4 and J usage is TRBJ2-1; possibly TRBD1 or TRBD2 for D (6 bases each). Germline V gene data show CDR1 as SGHNT and CDR2 as YYREEE (reference sequence). The CDR3 totals 16 residues. With 6 bases removed from V and 9 bases from J, the gap between germline ends came to 25 bases. The CDR3 here is CASTFRVGGHPGEQFF. CDR3 nucleotides: TGTGCCAGCACCTTTCGAGTCGGGGGACACCCAGGTGAGCAGTTCTTC.

The chain is built from TRBV27 and TRBJ2-5; the match to TRBD2 covers 7 bases. Per the germline V gene, CDR1 is MNHEY and CDR2 is SMNVEV (reference sequence). Trimming cost V 6 bases and J 4 bases; bases outside gene matches: 11. The CDR3 sequence is 15 residues long. The CDR3 bases are TGTGCCAGCAGCCCAATATCAGGGAGGGGAGAGACCCAGTACTTC. As protein: CASSPISGRGETQYF.

This rearrangement joins TRBV20-1 to TRBJ2-7, with unresolved D. V was shortened by 5 bases and J by 4 bases, with 9 bases between the two germline ends. The CDR3 is 11 amino acids. CDR1 and CDR2 from the germline V gene are DFQATT and SNEGSKA (reference sequence). The CDR3 loop reads CSAADTYEQYV. CDR3 coding DNA: TGCAGTGCTGCTGACACGTACGAGCAGTACGTC.

The chain links TRBV2 to TRBJ2-4; D is uncertain. Germline V lookup: CDR1 SNHLY, CDR2 FYNNEI. Trimming pared 7 bases from V and 0 bases from J, leaving 7 bases between. The length of the CDR3 is 13 residues. CDR3 in amino acids: CASNIRAKNIQYF. The CDR3 DNA reads TGTGCCAGCAATATACGAGCCAAAAACATTCAGTACTTC.

This clonotype was counted ten times or more. The J gene is TRBJ1-5, the V gene TRBV7-2; D not resolved. This CDR3 is built from 12 residues. Trimming stripped 5 bases from V and 3 bases from J, with 5 bases between. Germline CDR1 is SGHTA and CDR2 is FQGNSA. CDR3 in amino acids: CASSQNNQPQHF. The CDR3 DNA sequence: TGTGCCAGCAGCCAAAACAATCAGCCCCAGCATTTT.

This clonotype has a handful of counts. The genes are TRBV7-2 and TRBJ2-2; D is unresolved. This CDR3 has 13 amino acids. Germline V CDR1 and CDR2: SGHTA, FQGNSA. With 6 bases removed from V and 1 base from J, the gap between germline ends came to 6 bases. CDR3 sequence: CASRGKNTGELFF. In DNA, the CDR3 is TGTGCCAGCAGGGGGAAGAACACCGGGGAGCTGTTTTTT.

The V gene is TRBV6-2 or TRBV6-3, the J gene TRBJ2-7; 12 bases line up with TRBD2. Germline CDR1 MNHEY, CDR2 SVGEGT. This CDR3 has 17 amino acids. V lost 0 bases, J lost 12 bases, and 15 bases stayed unmatched. CDR3 in amino acids: CASSYSSPFRTSGIRYV. The CDR3 coding sequence is TGTGCCAGCAGTTACTCGAGTCCTTTCAGGACTAGCGGGATACGGTACGTC.

The table lists this clonotype with many counts. The rearrangement joins TRBV7-2 to TRBJ1-1, with D perhaps TRBD1 (5 bases). From germline, CDR1 is SGHTA and CDR2 FQGNSA. Deletions cut 5 bases from V and 1 base from J, with 14 bases between. The CDR3 sequence is 15 residues long. The CDR3 region has the DNA TGTGCCAGCAGCCACTTCGGGGCGGGGAACACTGAAGCTTTCTTT. This gives the protein CASSHFGAGNTEAFF.

The rearrangement joins TRBV11-2 to TRBJ2-3; possible D gene TRBD2, 7 bases. This CDR3 has 13 amino acids. Germline V gene sequence: CDR1 SGHAT, CDR2 FQNNGV. V gave up 4 bases and J gave up 5 bases, with 10 bases separating them. The CDR3 loop is CASSSGEGDTQYF. In DNA, the CDR3 is TGTGCCAGCAGCTCAGGGGAGGGAGATACGCAGTATTTT.